This TCR beta chain appears in the sequencing data of a study of shared clonotypes between healthy human individuals. Naive CD8 populations comprised CD45RO-negative cells positively selected for CCR7, excluding terminally differentiated effector memory CD45RA+ cells. The CDR3 is 15 residues long. The germline gives CDR1 SGHRS, CDR2 YFSETQ. Trimming shortened V by 4 bases and J by 8 bases, and 16 bases separated the two germline ends. Here immunoSEQ multiplex PCR was the method, and the copy in TCRdb shows in-frame clones only, minus some. In the table there are millions of clones, about 93% of which are singletons.

The chain couples TRBV5-1 to TRBJ1-6, with D perhaps matching TRBD1 (5 bases). The sequenced sample consisted of naive CD8+ T cells from PBMCs. The source is a man aged 18 to 29 in good health. Some clones in this sample may be carry-over from other donors' samples. CDR3 region: CASSKSREFDSPLHF. As DNA, the CDR3 is TGCGCCAGCAGCAAGAGCAGGGAATTTGATTCACCCCTCCACTTT.